The 19 T cell receptor beta chains in this list originate from one sample, sequenced in a study of T cells in localized non-small cell lung cancer. Data came from immunoSEQ multiplex PCR; TCRdb stores just in-frame clones and leaves some out. Here the sample spans 60,000 to 75,000 clones, 80% to 90% being singletons. The starting material was PBMCs, obtained before any cancer treatment. The receptor set was obtained from a man aged 40 to 69 with stage II lung adenocarcinoma.

This chain uses TRBV19 with TRBJ1-5; D is possibly TRBD1 (6 bases). The length of the CDR3 is 12 residues. CDR1 is LNHDA and CDR2 is SQIVND in the germline V gene (reference sequence). V gave up 7 bases and J gave up 11 bases, with 15 bases separating them. The CDR3 loop is CASKGQGMTQHF. CDR3 coding DNA: TGTGCCAGTAAGGGTCAGGGGATGACCCAGCATTTT.

Details on this clone: Its ends do not fully match the called genes, so a read error is possible. The CDR3 DNA follows: TGTGCCAGCAGGGAAGCGGGAGGGAGCTCCTACGAGCAGTACTTC. Its translation: CASREAGGSSYEQYF. V usage is TRBV6-1 and J usage is TRBJ2-7; 10 nucleotides line up with TRBD2. The CDR3 runs 15 residues. Germline CDR1 MNHNS, CDR2 SASEGT.

The chain carries TRBV27 and TRBJ2-2, with D perhaps matching TRBD2 (5 bases). V was clipped by 6 bases and J by 4 bases, with 15 bases between them. CDR3 length: 15 amino acids. Per the germline V gene, CDR1 is MNHEY and CDR2 is SMNVEV (reference sequence). The CDR3 sequence: CASRSLFRGTGELFF. CDR3 coding DNA: TGTGCCAGCAGATCTCTATTCCGGGGCACCGGGGAGCTGTTTTTT.

This clone occurred many times. The CDR3 sequence is CASSKRRHYGYTF. CDR3 bases: TGTGCCAGCAGCAAAAGGCGTCACTATGGCTACACCTTC. The chain carries TRBV21-1 and TRBJ1-2. TRBV21-1 is given as a pseudogene. The CDR3 consists of 13 residues.

This clone has only one observation. The V gene is TRBV5-1, the J gene TRBJ2-3; D unresolved. This CDR3 has 15 residues. The ends were cut back, 0 bases at V and 1 base at J, with 9 bases in the middle. The germline CDR1 and CDR2 sequences are SGHRS and YFSETQ. The CDR3 DNA reads as TGCGCCAGCAGCTTGGTTGCGGTAGGCACAGATACGCAGTATTTT. Translating gives CASSLVAVGTDTQYF.

The chain recombines TRBV5-1 with TRBJ1-5; no definite D call. The CDR3 is made up of 14 amino acids. V was clipped by 0 bases and J by 7 bases, with 11 bases between them. The V gene's germline CDR1 is SGHRS and CDR2 YFSETQ. CDR3: CASSLGERGQPQHF. The CDR3 DNA follows: TGCGCCAGCAGCTTGGGGGAGCGTGGACAGCCCCAGCATTTT.

This clone was counted a few times. V usage is TRBV29-1 and J usage is TRBJ2-1, with TRBD1 matching 10 bases. This CDR3 contains 15 residues. Germline values: CDR1 SQVTM, CDR2 ANQGSEA. The J segment lost 1 base and the V segment lost 2 bases, leaving 2 bases of the junction unmatched. The CDR3 DNA sequence: TGCAGCGTTGAATCGGGACAGGGGTCCTACAATGAGCAGTTCTTC. Protein product: CSVESGQGSYNEQFF.

The V and J genes are TRBV11-3 and TRBJ2-7, with 9 nucleotides matching TRBD1. Looked up from germline, CDR1 is SGHNT and CDR2 is YENEEA. The CDR3 contains 15 residues. V lost 3 bases, J lost 3 bases, and 6 bases stayed unmatched. The CDR3 nucleotides read TGTGCCAGCAGCTTCCGGACAGGGGAAAACTACGAGCAGTACTTC. Its translation: CASSFRTGENYEQYF. Full variable domain (missing parts from reference TRBV11-3 and TRBJ2-7): EAGVVQSPRYKIIEKKQPVAFWCNPISGHNTLYWYLQNLGQGPELLIRYENEEAVDDSQLPKDRFSAERLKGVDSTLKIQPAELGDSAVYLCASSFRTGENYEQYFGPGTRLTVT.

This clone was found a few times. J is TRBJ2-1 and V is TRBV18; no reliable D call. V was cut by 11 bases and J by 4 bases, with 21 bases left in between. The CDR3 covers 15 residues. Germline V lookup: CDR1 KGHSH, CDR2 LQKENI. The CDR3 sequence: CASASGYPMYNEQFF. In DNA, the CDR3 is TGTGCCTCCGCCTCTGGGTACCCTATGTACAATGAGCAGTTCTTC.

The CDR3 DNA reads as TGCAGCGTTGGGGCTAGGGGGGAGAGCCACGAGCAGTACTTC. Protein: CSVGARGESHEQYF. The chain recombines TRBV29-1 with TRBJ2-7, with D tentatively TRBD1 or TRBD2 (6 bases each). CDR1 and CDR2 (germline): SQVTM, ANQGSEA. This CDR3 contains 14 residues. Trimming took 4 bases from V and 5 from J, leaving 18 bases between them.

This rearrangement joins TRBV28 to TRBJ2-3, with D tentatively TRBD2 (7 bases). The ends were cut back, 6 bases at V and 2 bases at J, with 18 bases in the middle. From germline, CDR1 is MDHEN and CDR2 SYDVKM. The CDR3 has 16 residues. CDR3 amino acids: CASSSPRGGFTDTQYF. The CDR3 DNA sequence: TGTGCCAGCAGCTCCCCGCGCGGGGGCTTCACAGATACGCAGTATTTT.

For the CDR3, the DNA is TGTGCCTGGAGTGTAGGTTCCGGCTACACCTTC. Amino acid sequence: CAWSVGSGYTF. The chain combines TRBV30 with TRBJ1-2; no clear D. V was trimmed by 0 bases and J by 8 bases, leaving 7 bases between them. The CDR3 is 11 residues long. Germline-derived CDR1 and CDR2 are GTSNPN and SVGIG (reference sequence).

This chain links TRBV29-1 with TRBJ2-1; TRBD1 or TRBD2 may be the D gene (5 bases each). V was trimmed by 4 bases and J by 7 bases, leaving 23 bases between them. This CDR3 is built from 16 residues. Germline CDR1 SQVTM, CDR2 ANQGSEA. DNA of the CDR3: TGCAGCGTTGTCGGGGACCTGGGGAGTCGGGAAAATGAGCAGTTCTTC. It encodes CSVVGDLGSRENEQFF.

The J gene is TRBJ2-5, the V gene TRBV4-2; unclear D gene. The CDR3 has 15 residues. CDR1 and CDR2 from the germline V gene are LGHNA and YNFKEQ. Trimming took off 0 bases at V and 5 bases at J, with 13 bases between the two ends. This CDR3 is CASSQDQKGRETQYF. The CDR3 DNA follows: TGTGCCAGCAGCCAAGATCAAAAGGGTAGGGAGACCCAGTACTTC.

This clone appeared once. The chain recombines TRBV21-1 with TRBJ2-2; the listed D gene, TRBD2, was not tested against the DNA. TRBV21-1 is classified as a pseudogene. The CDR3 has 16 amino acids. CDR3 coding DNA: TGTGCCAGCATCCCCGACAGCGGGAGAGTGTTCGGGGAGCTGTTTTTT. Its protein is CASIPDSGRVFGELFF.

This clone was seen a single time. This chain connects TRBV10-2 to TRBJ1-1; D is ambiguous. The CDR3 loop spans 14 amino acids. V gave up 2 bases and J gave up 6 bases, with 13 bases separating them. The V gene's germline CDR1 is WSHSY and CDR2 SAAADI. For the CDR3, the DNA is TGCGCCAGCAGTGAGCTGGACTCGGGGTCTGAAGCTTTCTTT. It codes for CASSELDSGSEAFF.

This clone was counted a few times. V and J are TRBV13 and TRBJ2-7; either TRBD1 or TRBD2 may fit D (5 bases each). The CDR3 spans 17 residues. The V gene's germline CDR1 is PRHDT and CDR2 FYEKMQ (reference sequence). The ends were cut back, 1 base at V and 0 bases at J, with 16 bases in the middle. The CDR3 nucleotides are TGTGCCAGCAGCTTAGCTACGAGGGGATACCCCTCCTACGAGCAGTACTTC. Its translation: CASSLATRGYPSYEQYF.

The chain combines TRBV7-9 with TRBJ2-1; D remains ambiguous. V dropped 5 bases and J dropped 1 base, with 6 bases sitting between them. Germline CDR1 reads SEHNR; CDR2 reads FQNEAQ (reference sequence). The CDR3 sequence is 13 residues long. CDR3 loop: CASSGVSYNEQFF. CDR3 in DNA: TGTGCCAGCAGCGGGGTTTCCTACAATGAGCAGTTCTTC.

The rearrangement links TRBV25-1 to TRBJ2-1, with a weak D call TRBD2 (6 bases). Looked up from germline, CDR1 is MGHDK and CDR2 is SYGVNS. The CDR3 contains 16 residues. The V end lost 6 bases, the J end lost 0 bases, and 15 bases lay between the germline ends. CDR3 sequence: CASRSGTSSSYNEQFF. DNA of the CDR3: TGTGCCAGCAGGTCCGGGACTTCGAGCTCCTACAATGAGCAGTTCTTC.